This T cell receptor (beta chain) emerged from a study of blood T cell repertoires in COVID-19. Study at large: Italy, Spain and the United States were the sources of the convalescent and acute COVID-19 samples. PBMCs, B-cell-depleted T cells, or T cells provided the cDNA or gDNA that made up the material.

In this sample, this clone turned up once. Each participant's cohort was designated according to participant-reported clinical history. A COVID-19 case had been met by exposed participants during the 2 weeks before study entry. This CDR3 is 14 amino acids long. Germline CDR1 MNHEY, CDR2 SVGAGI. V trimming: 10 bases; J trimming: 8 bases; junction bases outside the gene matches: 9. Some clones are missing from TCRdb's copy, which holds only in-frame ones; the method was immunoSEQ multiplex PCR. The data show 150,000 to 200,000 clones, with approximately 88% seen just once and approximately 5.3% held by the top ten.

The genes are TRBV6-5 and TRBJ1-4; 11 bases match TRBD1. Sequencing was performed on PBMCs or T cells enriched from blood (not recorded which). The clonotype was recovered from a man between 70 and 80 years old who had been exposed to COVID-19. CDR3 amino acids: CATSDRGPLEKLFF. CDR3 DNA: TGTGCCACCTCGGACAGGGGGCCCTTAGAAAAACTGTTTTTT.